Presented here are 29 T cell receptor beta chains from one specimen sequenced in a study of blood T cell repertoires in COVID-19. The data were produced by immunoSEQ multiplex PCR, yet TCRdb's version contains in-frame clones alone and is incomplete. The table shows 140,000 to 150,000 clones, with around 84% occurring only once. What was sequenced was peripheral blood. Receptor source: a human donor in a cohort sampled during active COVID-19.

DNA for the CDR3: TGTGCCAGCAGTTACTCGGGGACAGGGGTATCACCCCTCCACTTT. It yields the protein CASSYSGTGVSPLHF. V usage is TRBV6-5 and J usage is TRBJ1-6; 10 bases agree with TRBD1. This CDR3 comprises 15 residues. V lost 0 bases to trimming and J lost 10 bases; unmatched junction nucleotides: 3. Germline CDR1 is MNHEY and CDR2 is SVGAGI.

The DNA for the CDR3 is TGTGCCAGCAGTTTAACCCTCCTGGGCACGCAGTATTTT. Encoded protein: CASSLTLLGTQYF. The chain recombines TRBV27 with TRBJ2-3, with D hard to call. V dropped 2 bases and J dropped 9 bases, with 12 bases sitting between them. From germline, CDR1 is MNHEY and CDR2 SMNVEV (reference sequence). This CDR3 comprises 13 residues.

This chain uses TRBV4-3 with TRBJ2-5; perhaps TRBD1 as D (5 bases). CDR3 length equals 16 residues. V gave up 0 bases and J gave up 5 bases, with 16 bases separating them. Germline lookup yields CDR1 LGHNA and CDR2 YSLEER. In DNA form, the CDR3 reads TGCGCCAGCAGCCAAGATAAAGCAGGGTCCTCGGAGACCCAGTACTTC. This codes for CASSQDKAGSSETQYF.

The rearrangement uses TRBV11-2 and TRBJ2-5, with 9 bases that match TRBD2. Looked up from germline, CDR1 is SGHAT and CDR2 is FQNNGV. V lost 4 bases, J lost 3 bases, and 6 bases stayed unmatched. CDR3 length equals 15 residues. CDR3 nucleotide sequence: TGTGCCAGCAGCTCCACCGGGACTAGCAAAGAGACCCAGTACTTC. This translates into CASSSTGTSKETQYF.

The genes are TRBV15 and TRBJ2-7, with TRBD1 matching over 11 bases. Trimming at V came to 2 bases and at J to 7 bases, leaving 4 bases not matched to a gene. The CDR3 length is 14 residues. In germline, CDR1 is LNHNV, CDR2 YYDKDF (reference sequence). In DNA form, the CDR3 reads TGTGCCACCAGCAGACAAGGGACAGGGGGGGAGCAGTACTTC. It yields the protein CATSRQGTGGEQYF. Full variable domain (missing parts from reference TRBV15 and TRBJ2-7): DAMVIQNPRYQVTQFGKPVTLSCSQTLNHNVMYWYQQKSSQAPKLLFHYYDKDFNNEADTPDNFQSRRPNTSFCFLDIRSPGLGDTAMYLCATSRQGTGGEQYFGPGTRLTVT.

V is TRBV6-5 and J is TRBJ1-1, with TRBD1 matching 8 bases. Per germline, CDR1 MNHEY and CDR2 SVGAGI. V shed 2 bases and J 0 bases; nucleotides not matched to a gene: 5. CDR3 length equals 16 residues. Here the CDR3 reads CASSYRTGLMNTEAFF. The CDR3 nucleotides read TGTGCCAGCAGTTACCGGACAGGGTTAATGAACACTGAAGCTTTCTTT.

The chain has TRBV3-1 (or the pseudogene TRBV3-2) and TRBJ1-2, with D possibly matching TRBD1 (5 bases). Trimming shortened V by 4 bases and J by 3 bases, and 18 bases separated the two germline ends. Germline-derived CDR1 and CDR2 are LGHDT and YNNKEL (reference sequence). The CDR3 runs 16 residues. This CDR3 is CASSPPIIRGHYGYTF. CDR3 bases: TGTGCCAGCAGCCCCCCGATCATTAGGGGCCACTATGGCTACACCTTC.

V usage is TRBV10-2 and J usage is TRBJ2-5; D uncertain. V was shortened by 8 bases and J by 5 bases, with 9 bases between the two germline ends. CDR3 length: 11 residues. The V gene's germline CDR1 is WSHSY and CDR2 SAAADI. In nucleotides, the CDR3 is TGCGCCAGCGGATACGGGGAGACCCAGTACTTC. Translated: CASGYGETQYF.

The genes are TRBV5-4 and TRBJ1-2; possible D gene TRBD1, 5 bases. The length of the CDR3 is 13 residues. Germline CDR1 is SGHNT and CDR2 is YYREEE (reference sequence). Trimming cost V 4 bases and J 5 bases, with 12 bases left between them. The CDR3, as DNA: TGTGCCAGCAGCCCCACCGCAGGGTATGGCTACACCTTC. It is translated as CASSPTAGYGYTF.

The chain employs TRBV19 and TRBJ1-1; D perhaps matches TRBD1 (6 bases). In germline, CDR1 is LNHDA, CDR2 SQIVND (reference sequence). This CDR3 region has 15 residues. Between the trimmed V and J ends, which lost 4 bases and 5 bases, there was a span of 17 bases. CDR3 DNA: TGTGCCAGTAGTAACGTCAGGGGCGCGGGTACTGAAGCTTTCTTT. This codes for CASSNVRGAGTEAFF.

CDR3 loop: CASSQDLAAYNEQFF. The CDR3 DNA is TGTGCCAGCAGCCAAGATCTAGCGGCCTACAATGAGCAGTTCTTC. The chain has TRBV3-1 (or the pseudogene TRBV3-2) and TRBJ2-1, with TRBD2 identical over 7 bases. Trimming took 0 bases from V and 2 from J; bases not matched to a gene: 1. Per the germline V gene, CDR1 is LGHDT and CDR2 is YNNKEL (reference sequence). CDR3 length: 15 amino acids.

This sequence joins TRBV20-1 and TRBJ2-7; a weak D match, TRBD2 (6 bases). The DNA end favors TRBJ2-4, so the J call may be wrong. This CDR3 spans 11 amino acids. In germline, CDR1 is DFQATT, CDR2 SNEGSKA (reference sequence). CDR3 in amino acids: CSATQRDIQYF. CDR3 nucleotide sequence: TGCAGTGCCACTCAGCGGGACATTCAGTACTTC.

CDR3 in DNA: TGTGCCAGTAGTATAAAGCAGGGAACCAAAAACATTCAGTACTTC. This sequence encodes CASSIKQGTKNIQYF. The chain has TRBV19 and TRBJ2-4; weak D call: TRBD1 (5 bases). V dropped 2 bases and J dropped 2 bases, with 10 bases sitting between them. The CDR3 length is 15 residues. Germline loops: CDR1 LNHDA, CDR2 SQIVND (reference sequence).

The rearrangement joins TRBV3-1 (or the pseudogene TRBV3-2) to TRBJ2-7; a weak D match, TRBD1 (6 bases). The length of the CDR3 is 16 residues. Germline-derived CDR1 and CDR2 are LGHDT and YNNKEL (reference sequence). V gave up 4 bases and J gave up 3 bases, with 19 bases separating them. The CDR3 nucleotides are TGTGCCAGCAGCCCACCAGGACAGCGAAGCATCTACGAGCAGTACTTC. Amino acid sequence: CASSPPGQRSIYEQYF.

V gene TRBV4-1 combines with J gene TRBJ2-1; TRBD1 is a possible D gene (6 bases). Germline V CDR1 and CDR2: MGHRA, YSYEKL. The ends were cut back, 1 base at V and 4 bases at J, with 11 bases in the middle. The CDR3 is 15 amino acids. The CDR3 sequence is CASSQGWDMYNEQFF. DNA for the CDR3: TGCGCCAGCAGCCAAGGGTGGGACATGTACAATGAGCAGTTCTTC.

The chain is built from TRBV7-8 and TRBJ2-3; 8 nucleotides align to TRBD2. CDR3 length: 17 residues. After removal of 7 bases from V and 5 bases from J, the junction contained 17 bases not matched to a gene. Germline assignment: CDR1 SGHVS and CDR2 FQNEAQ. The CDR3 sequence: CASNILATGGALDTQYF. In DNA form, the CDR3 reads TGTGCCAGCAATATTCTAGCCACCGGGGGGGCTTTAGATACGCAGTATTTT.

J is TRBJ2-7 and V is TRBV14, with a tentative D call TRBD1 (6 bases). CDR1 and CDR2 (germline): SGHDN, FVKESK. Trimming took off 1 base at V and 3 bases at J, with 16 bases between the two ends. This CDR3 region has 16 residues. CDR3 amino acids: CASSQGDRDTNYEQYF. Written as DNA, the CDR3 is TGTGCCAGCAGCCAAGGAGATAGGGACACCAACTACGAGCAGTACTTC.

The chain has TRBV27 and TRBJ1-4, with 9 bases lining up with TRBD1. Germline V lookup: CDR1 MNHEY, CDR2 SMNVEV (reference sequence). The CDR3 is 14 amino acids. With 5 bases clipped from V and 7 bases from J, the junction kept 5 bases outside the gene matches. DNA for the CDR3: TGTGCCAGCAGTCCCGGGACAGGGTCTGAAAAACTGTTTTTT. The encoded protein is CASSPGTGSEKLFF.

The chain employs TRBV12-3 or TRBV12-4 and TRBJ1-2; D is unclear. The V end was cut by 3 bases, the J end by 5 bases, with 7 bases between. The CDR3 extends over 12 amino acids. DNA for the CDR3: TGTGCCAGCAGTTTCGATGCGTATGGCTACACCTTC. It encodes CASSFDAYGYTF.

The V gene is TRBV28, the J gene TRBJ2-5; 8 bases are a match to TRBD1. CDR3 size: 15 residues. Germline trimming cut 8 bases from V and 5 bases from J; bases unmatched to any gene: 13. Germline CDR1 reads MDHEN; CDR2 reads SYDVKM. This chain's CDR3 is CASERATGVVETQYF. The CDR3 region has the DNA TGTGCCAGCGAAAGGGCGACAGGGGTGGTCGAGACCCAGTACTTC.

V usage is TRBV5-4 and J usage is TRBJ2-2; 8 nucleotides agree with TRBD1. CDR3 length: 15 amino acids. Per the germline V gene, CDR1 is SGHNT and CDR2 is YYREEE (reference sequence). V gave up 3 bases and J gave up 4 bases; unmatched junction bases: 5. CDR3 sequence reads: CASSWGQAFTGELFF. The CDR3 nucleotides read TGTGCCAGCAGCTGGGGACAGGCGTTCACCGGGGAGCTGTTTTTT.

The CDR3 protein is CASSQVGWRGYTF. CDR3 coding DNA: TGTGCCAGCAGCCAAGTCGGGTGGCGAGGCTACACCTTC. The rearrangement joins TRBV3-1 (or the pseudogene TRBV3-2) to TRBJ1-2; D gene unclear. Germline lookup yields CDR1 LGHDT and CDR2 YNNKEL (reference sequence). Trimming left V 1 base short and J 8 bases short, with 11 bases between. The CDR3 length is 13 residues.

Concerning this clone itself: At one end, the junction sequence differs from germline, possibly due to a read error. The V call is TRBV27, the J call TRBJ1-1, with D perhaps TRBD1 (6 bases). Germline V lookup: CDR1 MNHEY, CDR2 SMNVEV (reference sequence). This CDR3 comprises 14 residues. This CDR3 reads CANSFTGSHTEAFF. Written as DNA, the CDR3 is TGTGCCAACAGTTTTACAGGGAGCCACACTGAAGCTTTCTTT.

The CDR3 here is CASSEGRGGGNEQFF. The CDR3 DNA reads as TGTGCCAGCAGTGAAGGGCGTGGGGGGGGCAATGAGCAGTTCTTC. The chain is built from TRBV2 and TRBJ2-1, with TRBD2 matching over 7 bases. Unmatched junction bases numbered 6, after V lost 1 base and J lost 6 bases. The V gene's germline CDR1 is SNHLY and CDR2 FYNNEI. The CDR3 has 15 amino acids.

The V and J genes are TRBV11-3 and TRBJ1-1; D remains unclear. Trimming took 0 bases from V and 10 from J, leaving 12 bases between them. This CDR3 comprises 13 residues. Germline V gene lookup returns CDR1 SGHNT and CDR2 YENEEA. The CDR3 nucleotides are TGTGCCAGCAGCTTAGAGGCGGCAATGGGAGCTTTCTTT. As protein: CASSLEAAMGAFF.

The chain is built from TRBV18 and TRBJ2-5; weak D call: TRBD1 (6 bases). V dropped 3 bases and J dropped 5 bases, with 13 bases sitting between them. CDR1 KGHSH and CDR2 LQKENI come from the germline V gene. The CDR3 is 14 residues long. CDR3 bases: TGTGCCAGCTCACCGGATACAGGGCGGGAGACCCAGTACTTC. Translated: CASSPDTGRETQYF.

This sequence joins TRBV3-1 (or the pseudogene TRBV3-2) and TRBJ2-6; D is unclear. CDR1 is LGHDT, CDR2 YNNKEL, per germline (reference sequence). The CDR3 is 17 amino acids. Trimming stripped 1 base from V and 0 bases from J, with 10 bases between. CDR3 loop: CASSQVLQSSGANVLTF. The CDR3 DNA reads TGTGCCAGCAGCCAAGTTTTACAGAGCTCTGGGGCCAACGTCCTGACTTTC.

This rearrangement joins TRBV15 to TRBJ1-4, with a weak D call TRBD1 (6 bases). This CDR3 has 14 amino acids. CDR1 and CDR2 (germline): LNHNV, YYDKDF (reference sequence). Trimming left V 4 bases short and J 7 bases short, with 13 bases between. CDR3 protein: CATSTRQVFEKLFF. The CDR3 DNA sequence: TGTGCCACCAGCACGAGACAGGTTTTTGAAAAACTGTTTTTT. Looking up the rest from reference TRBV15 and TRBJ1-4 gives the full variable domain: DAMVIQNPRYQVTQFGKPVTLSCSQTLNHNVMYWYQQKSSQAPKLLFHYYDKDFNNEADTPDNFQSRRPNTSFCFLDIRSPGLGDTAMYLCATSTRQVFEKLFFGSGTQLSVL.

The chain joins TRBV14 to TRBJ2-3, with D possibly TRBD1 on 6 matching bases. Looked up from germline, CDR1 is SGHDN and CDR2 is FVKESK. The V end lost 1 base, the J end lost 3 bases, and 14 bases lay between the germline ends. CDR3 length: 16 residues. The CDR3 loop reads CASSQGRQGKTDTQYF. CDR3 bases: TGTGCCAGCAGCCAAGGACGTCAGGGGAAGACAGATACGCAGTATTTT.